One and the same sample provided the 30 T cell receptor beta chains below, sequenced in a study of early stage breast cancer tumors. Sequenced by immunoSEQ multiplex PCR; TCRdb stores in-frame clones only, minus some. The repertoire holds 28,000 or so clones, with roughly four fifths as singletons. Sequencing used blood. Source of these receptors: a person aged 40-50 years with breast cancer.

The V gene is TRBV7-2, the J gene TRBJ1-1, with 8 bases lining up with TRBD1. Per the germline V gene, CDR1 is SGHTA and CDR2 is FQGNSA. The junction had 5 bases not matched to a gene; V was cut back by 3 bases and J by 11 bases. CDR3 size: 12 residues. The DNA of the CDR3 is TGTGCCAGCAGCTTCACAGGGGGGTTTGCTTTCTTT. It specifies CASSFTGGFAFF.

A few counts support this clone. V usage is TRBV4-2 and J usage is TRBJ1-1; TRBD1 is a possible D gene (6 bases). The CDR3 is 13 amino acids. Between the trimmed V and J ends, which lost 1 base and 10 bases, there was a span of 13 bases. Germline lookup yields CDR1 LGHNA and CDR2 YNFKEQ. The CDR3 here is CASSQAGGGGAFF. CDR3 nucleotides: TGTGCCAGCAGCCAAGCCGGGGGCGGAGGAGCTTTCTTT.

This chain joins TRBV7-8 and TRBJ2-3; TRBD1 aligns across 12 bases. Germline CDR1 is SGHVS and CDR2 is FQNEAQ. V trimming: 6 bases; J trimming: 4 bases; junction bases outside the gene matches: 8. The CDR3 is 16 residues long. This CDR3 reads CASRPAGTGGPDTQYF. CDR3 coding DNA: TGTGCCAGCAGACCAGCCGGGACAGGGGGCCCAGATACGCAGTATTTT.

This rearrangement joins TRBV18 to TRBJ2-7; the D gene is possibly TRBD2 (5 bases). The V end lost 6 bases, the J end lost 3 bases, and 24 bases lay between the germline ends. The CDR3 spans 17 residues. CDR1 is KGHSH, CDR2 LQKENI, per germline. The CDR3 bases are TGTGCCAGCTCCCAACAAGAGGGAGTTAGTGGCCACTACGAGCAGTACTTC. This gives the protein CASSQQEGVSGHYEQYF.

The chain uses TRBV19 and TRBJ2-3, with D uncertain. The CDR3 is 14 residues long. The V and J ends lost 1 base and 6 bases respectively, with 11 bases between them. Germline loops: CDR1 LNHDA, CDR2 SQIVND (reference sequence). The CDR3 DNA reads TGTGCCAGTAGTATAGGAGAGGAGTGGGATACGCAGTATTTT. Translated: CASSIGEEWDTQYF.

The chain links TRBV5-5 to TRBJ2-2; 7 bases fit TRBD2. The CDR3 is 17 amino acids. From germline, CDR1 is SGHKS and CDR2 YYEKEE (reference sequence). V dropped 2 bases and J dropped 0; count of bases not matched to a gene: 7. The CDR3 sequence is CASSFQLATSNTGELFF. In DNA, the CDR3 is TGTGCCAGCAGCTTCCAACTAGCGACATCGAACACCGGGGAGCTGTTTTTT.

The chain uses TRBV7-6 and TRBJ2-2; 9 bases align to TRBD1. V dropped 3 bases and J dropped 2; count of bases not matched to a gene: 4. The CDR3 extends over 16 amino acids. The germline CDR1 and CDR2 sequences are SGHVS and FNYEAQ. As DNA, the CDR3 is TGTGCCAGCAGCTTGCGACAGGGGGTAAACACCGGGGAGCTGTTTTTT. It specifies CASSLRQGVNTGELFF.

The rearrangement joins TRBV13 to TRBJ1-1, with unresolved D. Trimming pared 2 bases from V and 0 bases from J, leaving 13 bases between. The CDR3 consists of 16 residues. Germline V gene lookup returns CDR1 PRHDT and CDR2 FYEKMQ (reference sequence). CDR3 sequence reads: CASSLFREALNTEAFF. The CDR3 bases are TGTGCCAGCAGCTTATTCCGCGAAGCCCTGAACACTGAAGCTTTCTTT.

The chain employs TRBV6-5 and TRBJ2-7, with a possible D match to TRBD1 (5 bases). The CDR3 consists of 15 residues. Trimming stripped 2 bases from V and 4 bases from J, with 15 bases between. CDR1 and CDR2 from the germline V gene are MNHEY and SVGAGI. CDR3 loop: CASSYDKQGPYEQYF. CDR3 coding DNA: TGTGCCAGCAGTTACGATAAGCAGGGCCCTTACGAGCAGTACTTC.

This chain connects TRBV28 to TRBJ2-3; perhaps TRBD1 as D (5 bases). V lost 5 bases to trimming and J lost 6 bases, with 12 bases between them. The CDR3 loop spans 13 amino acids. Germline CDR1 MDHEN, CDR2 SYDVKM. DNA for the CDR3: TGTGCCAGCAGTGACGGACAATTTGATACGCAGTATTTT. Protein product: CASSDGQFDTQYF. Together with reference TRBV28 and TRBJ2-3, the CDR3 gives the full variable domain: DVKVTQSSRYLVKRTGEKVFLECVQDMDHENMFWYRQDPGLGLRLIYFSYDVKMKEKGDIPEGYSVSREKKERFSLILESASTNQTSMYLCASSDGQFDTQYFGPGTRLTVL.

J is TRBJ2-7 and V is TRBV11-3; tentatively, D is TRBD2 (5 bases). Germline CDR1 is SGHNT and CDR2 is YENEEA. This CDR3 has 12 residues. V was trimmed by 2 bases and J by 3 bases, leaving 5 bases between them. The CDR3 coding sequence is TGTGCCAGCAGCTTACGGGACTACGAGCAGTACTTC. It codes for CASSLRDYEQYF.

The chain couples TRBV18 to TRBJ1-1, with unresolved D. Germline loops: CDR1 KGHSH, CDR2 LQKENI. V lost 1 base and J lost 1, with 7 bases in between. CDR3 length: 14 amino acids. In nucleotides, the CDR3 is TGTGCCAGCTCACCACTTAAGTCGAACACTGAAGCTTTCTTT. The encoded protein is CASSPLKSNTEAFF.

This chain links TRBV29-1 with TRBJ2-5, with D possibly TRBD1 on 6 matching bases. V lost 7 bases, J lost 0 bases, and 18 bases lay in between. CDR3 length: 15 residues. CDR1 is SQVTM, CDR2 ANQGSEA, per germline. The CDR3 region is CSASDSRGDQETQYF. The CDR3 nucleotides read TGCAGCGCATCGGACAGCAGAGGAGACCAAGAGACCCAGTACTTC. The full variable domain, rest sourced from reference TRBV29-1 and TRBJ2-5, is SAVISQKPSRDICQRGTSLTIQCQVDSQVTMMFWYRQQPGQSLTLIATANQGSEATYESGFVIDKFPISRPNLTFSTLTVSNMSPEDSSIYLCSASDSRGDQETQYFGPGTRLLVL.

The CDR3 DNA reads as TGTGCCAGCAGTTACTCGTGGACAGGGTACCACGAGCAGTACTTC. It specifies CASSYSWTGYHEQYF. The chain joins TRBV6-7 to TRBJ2-7; TRBD1 matches at 8 bases. TRBV6-7 is an open reading frame whose function is uncertain. V dropped 0 bases and J dropped 5; count of bases not matched to a gene: 6. CDR3 size: 15 residues.

This clone was counted only a few times. This sequence joins TRBV4-3 and TRBJ2-7; TRBD1 might be the D (5 bases). V gave up 0 bases and J gave up 5 bases, with 14 bases separating them. Germline CDR1 is LGHNA and CDR2 is YSLEER. There are 15 residues in the CDR3. The CDR3 reads CASSQDYQGFDEQYF. CDR3 nucleotides: TGCGCCAGCAGCCAAGATTACCAGGGTTTCGACGAGCAGTACTTC.

In its sample, this clone was seen a few times. J is TRBJ1-2 and V is TRBV5-1, with D maybe TRBD1 (5 bases). Germline V gene sequence: CDR1 SGHRS, CDR2 YFSETQ. Trimming removed 0 bases at V and 4 bases at J, with 13 bases between. The CDR3 is made up of 15 amino acids. Here the CDR3 reads CASSLAPGDGYGYTF. CDR3 in DNA: TGCGCCAGCAGCTTGGCCCCCGGGGACGGCTATGGCTACACCTTC.

Here the CDR3 DNA reads TGTGCCAGCAGCTTAGCGGGAGCCACCTACGAGCAGTACTTC. Amino acids: CASSLAGATYEQYF. The chain joins TRBV7-9 to TRBJ2-7, with D perhaps matching TRBD2 (5 bases). Trimming took off 0 bases at V and 2 bases at J, with 8 bases between the two ends. The CDR3 contains 14 residues. Germline CDR1 and CDR2: SEHNR and FQNEAQ (reference sequence).

This clone was found a few times. CDR3 amino acids: CAWSKSTGEAFF. The CDR3 DNA is TGTGCCTGGAGTAAATCGACAGGCGAAGCTTTCTTT. J is TRBJ1-1 and V is TRBV30; D possibly corresponds to TRBD1 (6 bases). Germline V gene data show CDR1 as GTSNPN and CDR2 as SVGIG (reference sequence). CDR3 length: 12 residues. The V and J ends lost 2 bases and 8 bases respectively, with 12 bases between them.

The V and J genes are TRBV9 and TRBJ2-1; D is unclear. V was trimmed by 2 bases and J by 0 bases, leaving 15 bases between them. CDR3 length: 17 residues. Germline V lookup: CDR1 SGDLS, CDR2 YYNGEE. The chain's CDR3 is CASSVKGQAGSYNEQFF. The CDR3, as DNA: TGTGCCAGCAGCGTCAAGGGTCAGGCTGGCTCCTACAATGAGCAGTTCTTC.

This chain links TRBV7-9 with TRBJ2-5; the match to TRBD1 covers 8 bases. This CDR3 has 17 amino acids. V gave up 3 bases and J gave up 3 bases; unmatched junction bases: 12. The germline gives CDR1 SEHNR, CDR2 FQNEAQ (reference sequence). The CDR3 DNA reads as TGTGCCAGCAGCTTGTTGCCCCAGACAGGGGAAGAAGAGACCCAGTACTTC. This encodes CASSLLPQTGEEETQYF.

The V and J genes are TRBV7-9 and TRBJ2-2; D gene unclear. Deletions cut 3 bases from V and 2 bases from J, with 4 bases between. This CDR3 contains 13 residues. Germline V CDR1 and CDR2: SEHNR, FQNEAQ (reference sequence). The CDR3, as DNA: TGTGCCAGCAGCTTTAGTAACACCGGGGAGCTGTTTTTT. Protein product: CASSFSNTGELFF.

The chain links TRBV2 to TRBJ2-5, with D tentatively TRBD1 or TRBD2 (6 bases each). Germline loops: CDR1 SNHLY, CDR2 FYNNEI. There are 12 residues in the CDR3. Trimming took off 6 bases at V and 6 bases at J, with 11 bases between the two ends. The CDR3: CASRSRGQTQYF. For the CDR3, the DNA is TGTGCCAGCAGATCCCGGGGGCAGACCCAGTACTTC.

This clone was recorded only once. This chain joins TRBV2 and TRBJ2-4; D remains ambiguous. Germline-derived CDR1 and CDR2 are SNHLY and FYNNEI. CDR3 length: 10 amino acids. Trimming removed 8 bases from V and 7 bases from J, with 6 bases in between. The CDR3: CASGWNIQYF. The DNA for the CDR3 is TGTGCCAGCGGGTGGAACATTCAGTACTTC.

The CDR3 coding sequence is TGTGCCAGCAGCTCCGGAAGAAAAGGGACAGGGTTGACCTACGAGCAGTACTTC. This translates into CASSSGRKGTGLTYEQYF. This sequence joins TRBV5-4 and TRBJ2-7; TRBD1 matches 9 bases. Looked up from germline, CDR1 is SGHNT and CDR2 is YYREEE (reference sequence). The CDR3 length is 18 residues. The ends lost 3 bases at V and 2 bases at J; junction bases unmatched: 15.

The rearrangement joins TRBV28 to TRBJ2-7; 9 bases are a match to TRBD2. V trimming: 6 bases; J trimming: 6 bases; junction bases outside the gene matches: 9. CDR1 is MDHEN, CDR2 SYDVKM, per germline. This CDR3 comprises 14 residues. The CDR3 DNA follows: TGTGCCAGCAGCTCCCTAGCGGGAAAGCGCGAGCAGTACTTC. Its translation is CASSSLAGKREQYF.

CDR3 nucleotide sequence: TGCGCCAGCAGCTGGGTTAGCGGGGCAAACAACAATGAGCAGTTCTTC. This codes for CASSWVSGANNNEQFF. This chain links TRBV5-1 with TRBJ2-1, with 8 bases matching TRBD2. With V trimmed by 3 bases and J by 5 bases, 10 bases remained unmatched. The CDR3 loop spans 16 amino acids. CDR1 and CDR2 from the germline V gene are SGHRS and YFSETQ. The variable domain in full, completed from reference TRBV5-1 and TRBJ2-1, reads KAGVTQTPRYLIKTRGQQVTLSCSPISGHRSVSWYQQTPGQGLQFLFEYFSETQRNKGNFPGRFSGRQFSNSRSEMNVSTLELGDSALYLCASSWVSGANNNEQFFGPGTRLTVL.

The chain has TRBV5-1 and TRBJ2-5, with TRBD2 matching over 7 bases. Germline CDR1 is SGHRS and CDR2 is YFSETQ. The CDR3 is made up of 13 amino acids. The V segment lost 4 bases and the J segment 2 bases; nucleotides outside the gene matches: 2. This CDR3 reads CASSTGGQETQYF. CDR3 DNA sequence: TGCGCCAGCAGCACGGGGGGACAAGAGACCCAGTACTTC.

This clone has a single count. The V and J genes are TRBV4-3 and TRBJ1-5, with TRBD1 as a possible D gene (5 bases). V lost 0 bases and J lost 1, with 16 bases in between. From germline, CDR1 is LGHNA and CDR2 YSLEER. The CDR3 totals 18 residues. This chain's CDR3 is CASSQDFYGGMSNQPQHF. The CDR3 nucleotides are TGCGCCAGCAGCCAAGATTTTTATGGGGGGATGAGCAATCAGCCCCAGCATTTT.

The chain recombines TRBV25-1 with TRBJ2-3, with TRBD2 identical over 8 bases. Trimming took 5 bases from V and 0 from J; bases not matched to a gene: 4. CDR3 length: 15 residues. Germline V gene data show CDR1 as MGHDK and CDR2 as SYGVNS. Here the CDR3 DNA reads TGTGCCAGCAGTAGCTCTAGCGGGAGCACAGATACGCAGTATTTT. This translates into CASSSSSGSTDTQYF.

The count of this clone is one. V usage is TRBV5-8 and J usage is TRBJ2-7; 7 positions agree with TRBD1. CDR1 SGHTS and CDR2 YDEGEE come from the germline V gene. V was clipped by 3 bases and J by 0 bases; unmatched bases: 0. This CDR3 comprises 13 residues. CDR3 in amino acids: CASSWTGSYEQYF. For the CDR3, the DNA is TGTGCCAGCAGCTGGACAGGCTCCTACGAGCAGTACTTC. Using reference TRBV5-8 and TRBJ2-7 for the parts outside the CDR3, the full variable domain is EAGVTQSPTHLIKTRGQQATLRCSPISGHTSVYWYQQALGLGLQFLLWYDEGEERNRGNFPPRFSGRQFPNYSSELNVNALELEDSALYLCASSWTGSYEQYFGPGTRLTVT.